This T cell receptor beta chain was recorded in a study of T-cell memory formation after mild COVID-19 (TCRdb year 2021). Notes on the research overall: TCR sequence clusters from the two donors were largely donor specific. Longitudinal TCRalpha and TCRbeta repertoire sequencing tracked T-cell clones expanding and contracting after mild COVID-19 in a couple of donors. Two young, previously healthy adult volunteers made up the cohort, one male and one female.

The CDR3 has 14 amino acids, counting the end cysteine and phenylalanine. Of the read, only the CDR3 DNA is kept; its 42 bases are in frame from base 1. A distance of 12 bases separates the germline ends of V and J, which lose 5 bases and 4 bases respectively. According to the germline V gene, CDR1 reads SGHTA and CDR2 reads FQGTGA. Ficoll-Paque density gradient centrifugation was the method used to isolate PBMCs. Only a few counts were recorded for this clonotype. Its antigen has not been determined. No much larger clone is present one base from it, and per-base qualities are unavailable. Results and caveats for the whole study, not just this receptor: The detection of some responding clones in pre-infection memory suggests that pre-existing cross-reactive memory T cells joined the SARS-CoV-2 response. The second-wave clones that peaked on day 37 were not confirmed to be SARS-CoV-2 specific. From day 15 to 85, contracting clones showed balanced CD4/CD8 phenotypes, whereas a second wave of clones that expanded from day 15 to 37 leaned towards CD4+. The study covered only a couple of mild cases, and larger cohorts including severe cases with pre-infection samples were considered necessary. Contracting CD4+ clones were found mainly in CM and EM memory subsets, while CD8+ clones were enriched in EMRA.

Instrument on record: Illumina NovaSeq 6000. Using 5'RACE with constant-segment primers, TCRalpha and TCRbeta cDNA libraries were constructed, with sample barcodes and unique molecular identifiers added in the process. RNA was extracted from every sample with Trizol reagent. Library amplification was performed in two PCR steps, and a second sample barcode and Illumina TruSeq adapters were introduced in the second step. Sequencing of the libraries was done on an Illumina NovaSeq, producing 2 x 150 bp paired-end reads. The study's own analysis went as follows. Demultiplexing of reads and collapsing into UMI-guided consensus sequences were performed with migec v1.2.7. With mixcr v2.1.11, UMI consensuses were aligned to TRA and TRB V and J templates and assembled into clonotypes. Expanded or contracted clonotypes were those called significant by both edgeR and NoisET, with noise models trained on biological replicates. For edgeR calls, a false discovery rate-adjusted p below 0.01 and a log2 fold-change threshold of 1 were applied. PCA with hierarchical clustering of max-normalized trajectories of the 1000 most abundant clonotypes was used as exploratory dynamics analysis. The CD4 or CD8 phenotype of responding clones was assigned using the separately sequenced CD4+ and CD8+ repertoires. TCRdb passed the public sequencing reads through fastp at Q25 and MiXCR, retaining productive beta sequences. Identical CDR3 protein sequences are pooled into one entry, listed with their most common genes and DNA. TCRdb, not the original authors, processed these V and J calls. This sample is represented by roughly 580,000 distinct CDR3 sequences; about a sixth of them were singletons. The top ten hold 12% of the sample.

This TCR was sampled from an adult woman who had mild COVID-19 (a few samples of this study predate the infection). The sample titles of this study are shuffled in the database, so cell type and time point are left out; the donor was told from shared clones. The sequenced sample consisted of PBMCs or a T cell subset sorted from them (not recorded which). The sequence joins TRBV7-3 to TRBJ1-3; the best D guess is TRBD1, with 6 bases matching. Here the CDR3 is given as CASSADSAGNTIYF. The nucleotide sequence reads TGTGCCAGCAGCGCGGACAGCGCCGGAAACACCATATATTTT.